The text below deals with one T cell receptor (beta chain). The sample originates from a study of blood T cell repertoires in COVID-19. Study-level background: Acute and convalescent COVID-19 samples came from the United States, Italy and Spain. The cDNA or gDNA used as material had been derived from T cells, B-cell-depleted T cells, or PBMCs.

The V gene's germline CDR1 is LGHNA and CDR2 YSLEER. V trimming: 2 bases; J trimming: 9 bases; junction bases outside the gene matches: 6. CDR3 length: 15 amino acids. In the study's own analysis: The authors estimated nucleated cell counts from reference gene primer amplification. Clones were read by immunoSEQ multiplex PCR, and TCRdb kept only the in-frame ones, dropping some. That table gives V, J and clone size, and the DNA gave D and trimming. This table holds about 95,000 clones, over 75% found once. This sequence originates from a human donor in a cohort sampled during active COVID-19. The gene calls are TRBV4-3 and TRBJ1-6, with TRBD1 matching 8 bases. What was sequenced was peripheral blood. DNA for the CDR3: TGCGCCAGCAGCCAATCCGGACAGGGCCTTTCACCCCTCCACTTT. Its translation: CASSQSGQGLSPLHF.